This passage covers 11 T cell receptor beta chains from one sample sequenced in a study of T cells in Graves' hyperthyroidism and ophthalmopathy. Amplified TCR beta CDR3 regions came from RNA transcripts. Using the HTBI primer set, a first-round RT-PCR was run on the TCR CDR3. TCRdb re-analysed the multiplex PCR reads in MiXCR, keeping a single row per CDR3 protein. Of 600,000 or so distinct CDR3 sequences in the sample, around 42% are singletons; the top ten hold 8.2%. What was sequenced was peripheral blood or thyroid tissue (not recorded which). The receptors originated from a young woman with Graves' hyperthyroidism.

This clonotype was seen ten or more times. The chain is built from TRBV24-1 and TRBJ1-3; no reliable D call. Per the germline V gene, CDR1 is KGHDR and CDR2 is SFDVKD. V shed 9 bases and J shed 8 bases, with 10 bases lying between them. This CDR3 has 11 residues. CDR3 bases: TGTGCCACCCCCGCCAGAGACACCATATATTTT. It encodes CATPARDTIYF.

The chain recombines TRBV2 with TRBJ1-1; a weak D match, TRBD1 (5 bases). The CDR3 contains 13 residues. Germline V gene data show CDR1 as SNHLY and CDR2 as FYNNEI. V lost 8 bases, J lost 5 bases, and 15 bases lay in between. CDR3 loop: CASSPFEGTEAFF. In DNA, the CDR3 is TGTGCCAGCTCACCATTTGAGGGGACTGAAGCTTTCTTT.

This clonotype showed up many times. CDR3 region: CASIWPHQPQHF. In nucleotides, the CDR3 is TGTGCCAGCATTTGGCCCCATCAGCCCCAGCATTTT. The chain combines TRBV2 with TRBJ1-5; no clear D gene. Between the trimmed V and J ends, which lost 7 bases and 5 bases, there was a span of 9 bases. CDR3 length: 12 residues. Germline V lookup: CDR1 SNHLY, CDR2 FYNNEI.

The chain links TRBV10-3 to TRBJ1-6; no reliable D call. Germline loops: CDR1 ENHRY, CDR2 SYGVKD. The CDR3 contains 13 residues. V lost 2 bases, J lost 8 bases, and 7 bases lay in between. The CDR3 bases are TGTGCCATCAGTGAGGGGCCGGATTCACCCCTCCACTTT. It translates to CAISEGPDSPLHF.

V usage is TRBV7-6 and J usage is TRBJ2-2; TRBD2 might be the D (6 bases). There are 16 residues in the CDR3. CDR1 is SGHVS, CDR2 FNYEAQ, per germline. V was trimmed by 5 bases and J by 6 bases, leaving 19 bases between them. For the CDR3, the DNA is TGTGCCAGCAGCGGAGGGGTGTCGAATGTCCCCGGGGAGCTGTTTTTT. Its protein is CASSGGVSNVPGELFF.

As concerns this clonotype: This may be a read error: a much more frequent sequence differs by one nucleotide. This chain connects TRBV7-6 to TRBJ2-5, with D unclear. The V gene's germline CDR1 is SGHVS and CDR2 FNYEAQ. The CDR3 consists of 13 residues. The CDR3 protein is CVSSFARVETQYF. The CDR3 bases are TGTGTCAGCAGCTTCGCGCGTGTGGAGACCCAGTACTTC. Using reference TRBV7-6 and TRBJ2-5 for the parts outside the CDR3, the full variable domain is GAGVSQSPRYKVTKRGQDVALRCDPISGHVSLYWYRQALGQGPEFLTYFNYEAQQDKSGLPNDRFSAERPEGSISTLTIQRTEQRDSAMYRCVSSFARVETQYFGPGTRLLVL.

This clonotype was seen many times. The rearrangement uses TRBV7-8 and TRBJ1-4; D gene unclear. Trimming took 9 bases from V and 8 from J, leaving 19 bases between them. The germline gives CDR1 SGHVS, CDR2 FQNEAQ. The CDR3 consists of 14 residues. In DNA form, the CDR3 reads TGTGCCAGTACGGGCCCTTTATCCCGCGAAAAACTGTTTTTT. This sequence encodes CASTGPLSREKLFF.

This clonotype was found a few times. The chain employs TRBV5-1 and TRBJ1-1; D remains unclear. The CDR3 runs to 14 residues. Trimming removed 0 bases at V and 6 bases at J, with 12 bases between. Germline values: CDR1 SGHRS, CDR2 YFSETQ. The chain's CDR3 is CASSLGGGVAEAFF. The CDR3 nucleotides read TGCGCCAGCAGCTTGGGGGGAGGAGTAGCTGAAGCTTTCTTT.

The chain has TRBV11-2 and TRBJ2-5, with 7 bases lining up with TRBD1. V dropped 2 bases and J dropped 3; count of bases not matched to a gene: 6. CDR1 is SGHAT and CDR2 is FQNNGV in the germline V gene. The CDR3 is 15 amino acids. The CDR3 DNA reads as TGTGCCAGCAGCTTAACTCCAGGGGGAGAAGAGACCCAGTACTTC. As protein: CASSLTPGGEETQYF.

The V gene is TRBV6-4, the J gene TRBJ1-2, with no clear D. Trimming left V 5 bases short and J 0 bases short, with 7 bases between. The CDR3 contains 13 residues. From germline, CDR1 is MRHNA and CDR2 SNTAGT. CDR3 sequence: CASSPPANYGYTF. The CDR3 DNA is TGTGCCAGCAGTCCTCCCGCTAACTATGGCTACACCTTC.

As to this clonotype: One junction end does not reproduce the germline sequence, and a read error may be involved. The CDR3 DNA is TGCGCCAGCAGCCAGAGGGACAGGGGGAATGAAAAACTGTTTTTT. Amino acid sequence: CASSQRDRGNEKLFF. V and J are TRBV11-3 and TRBJ1-4; TRBD1 aligns across 11 bases. This CDR3 contains 15 residues. CDR1 is SGHNT, CDR2 YENEEA, per germline.